The 13 T cell receptor beta chains below come from one sample, sequenced in a study of technical replicates of blood from a few donors. The data were produced by immunoSEQ multiplex PCR, yet TCRdb's version contains in-frame clones alone and is incomplete. The data contain under 85,000 clones, roughly 96% of them singletons. The sample taken for sequencing was T cells isolated from PBMCs. These receptors were taken from a human donor in good health.

The V call is TRBV7-3, the J call TRBJ2-2, with TRBD2 identical over 7 bases. V was pared by 5 bases and J by 5 bases, with 11 bases of the junction left unmatched. The germline V gene encodes CDR1 SGHTA and CDR2 FQGTGA. This CDR3 is built from 16 residues. This CDR3 reads CASSLRDYRSTGELFF. CDR3 coding DNA: TGTGCCAGCAGCCTCCGGGACTATAGATCAACCGGGGAGCTGTTTTTT.

The genes are TRBV13 and TRBJ2-7, with D perhaps TRBD2 (5 bases). Germline V lookup: CDR1 PRHDT, CDR2 FYEKMQ (reference sequence). Trimming took off 3 bases at V and 3 bases at J, with 12 bases between the two ends. There are 14 residues in the CDR3. CDR3 in DNA: TGTGCCAGCAGCTTTCGGACTTTAGTCTACGAGCAGTACTTC. Its protein product is CASSFRTLVYEQYF.

CDR3 residues: CASSSAGTGWGNQPQHF. CDR3 bases: TGTGCCAGCAGCTCCGCCGGGACAGGGTGGGGCAATCAGCCCCAGCATTTT. The chain is built from TRBV7-2 and TRBJ1-5; 9 bases are a match to TRBD1. CDR3 length: 17 amino acids. CDR1 is SGHTA, CDR2 FQGNSA, per germline. Trimming cost V 4 bases and J 2 bases; bases outside gene matches: 9.

The chain is built from TRBV19 and TRBJ2-5; 12 nucleotides line up with TRBD2. The CDR3 length is 13 residues. V gave up 7 bases and J gave up 7 bases; unmatched junction bases: 4. CDR1 and CDR2 (germline): LNHDA, SQIVND (reference sequence). As DNA, the CDR3 is TGTGCCAGTAAAGTACTAGCGGGGGGGACCCAGTACTTC. This gives the protein CASKVLAGGTQYF.

V is TRBV7-8 and J is TRBJ1-1; TRBD1 matches 9 bases. CDR3 length equals 16 residues. V lost 5 bases and J lost 1; bases outside the gene matches: 8. The germline gives CDR1 SGHVS, CDR2 FQNEAQ. DNA for the CDR3: TGTGCCAGCAGCGCACGGACAGGGGCCCAGAACACTGAAGCTTTCTTT. Encoded protein: CASSARTGAQNTEAFF.

The chain couples TRBV5-1 to TRBJ2-7; 13 bases map to TRBD2. This CDR3 spans 14 amino acids. Germline CDR1 reads SGHRS; CDR2 reads YFSETQ. The V segment lost 3 bases and the J segment 3 bases; nucleotides outside the gene matches: 0. CDR3 in amino acids: CASSWTSGSYEQYF. The CDR3 nucleotides are TGCGCCAGCAGCTGGACTAGCGGGAGCTACGAGCAGTACTTC.

The chain links TRBV5-8 to TRBJ1-2; D is unresolved. The CDR3 extends over 15 amino acids. Germline V CDR1 and CDR2: SGHTS, YDEGEE. V gave up 4 bases and J gave up 4 bases, with 17 bases separating them. CDR3 protein: CASSRGGSDFYGYTF. In DNA, the CDR3 is TGTGCCAGCAGCCGAGGAGGATCCGACTTCTATGGCTACACCTTC.

The chain links TRBV9 to TRBJ2-3; 8 bases fit TRBD2. The CDR3 consists of 15 residues. The germline V gene has CDR1 SGDLS and CDR2 YYNGEE. J gave up 0 bases and V 3 bases, and 3 bases lay outside the gene matches. CDR3 loop: CASSASGSSTDTQYF. The CDR3 DNA is TGTGCCAGCAGCGCCAGCGGGAGTAGCACAGATACGCAGTATTTT. The full variable domain, in which reference TRBV9 and TRBJ2-3 provide the parts outside the CDR3, is DSGVTQTPKHLITATGQRVTLRCSPRSGDLSVYWYQQSLDQGLQFLIQYYNGEERAKGNILERFSAQQFPDLHSELNLSSLELGDSALYFCASSASGSSTDTQYFGPGTRLTVL.

The V gene is TRBV19, the J gene TRBJ2-2; 10 bases map to TRBD2. Per the germline V gene, CDR1 is LNHDA and CDR2 is SQIVND (reference sequence). CDR3 length: 16 amino acids. Unmatched junction bases numbered 5, after V lost 3 bases and J lost 4 bases. The CDR3 bases are TGTGCCAGTAGTATGGGTCTAGCGGGAGTCACCGGGGAGCTGTTTTTT. This sequence encodes CASSMGLAGVTGELFF. The full variable domain, with the rest looked up from reference TRBV19 and TRBJ2-2, is DGGITQSPKYLFRKEGQNVTLSCEQNLNHDAMYWYRQDPGQGLRLIYYSQIVNDFQKGDIAEGYSVSREKKESFPLTVTSAQKNPTAFYLCASSMGLAGVTGELFFGEGSRLTVL.

The V call is TRBV9, the J call TRBJ2-3; D may be TRBD1 (6 bases). This CDR3 region has 16 residues. The V and J ends lost 3 bases and 2 bases respectively, with 16 bases between them. Germline-derived CDR1 and CDR2 are SGDLS and YYNGEE. The chain's CDR3 is CASSDRTGPLTDTQYF. The CDR3 DNA sequence: TGTGCCAGCAGCGATAGAACAGGGCCGCTCACAGATACGCAGTATTTT.

The gene calls are TRBV2 and TRBJ2-7; 7 nucleotides agree with TRBD1. The germline CDR1 and CDR2 sequences are SNHLY and FYNNEI. The CDR3 is made up of 14 amino acids. Germline trimming cut 7 bases from V and 0 bases from J; bases unmatched to any gene: 6. The CDR3 sequence is CASTPDRSSYEQYF. CDR3 bases: TGTGCCAGCACTCCGGACAGGAGCTCCTACGAGCAGTACTTC.

The V gene is TRBV11-3, the J gene TRBJ2-2, with a tentative D call TRBD1 (7 bases). The ends were cut back, 4 bases at V and 3 bases at J, with 15 bases in the middle. The CDR3 is 16 amino acids. The germline CDR1 and CDR2 sequences are SGHNT and YENEEA. Here the CDR3 DNA reads TGTGCCAGCAGCTACCCTACAGGGGACTACACCGGGGAGCTGTTTTTT. The encoded protein is CASSYPTGDYTGELFF.

V gene TRBV27 combines with J gene TRBJ1-2, with 10 nucleotides matching TRBD1. Unmatched junction bases numbered 7, after V lost 5 bases and J lost 4 bases. Germline CDR1 MNHEY, CDR2 SMNVEV (reference sequence). The CDR3 totals 15 residues. The CDR3 region has the DNA TGTGCCAGCAGTCCTCTCGGGACAGGGGCCTATGGCTACACCTTC. This encodes CASSPLGTGAYGYTF.